Listed here are 26 T cell receptor beta chains from one sample, sequenced in a study of T cell clones after liver transplantation. The table came from immunoSEQ multiplex PCR; TCRdb's copy has only in-frame clones and leaves some out. The sample lists approximately 75,000 clones, about 80% occurring once. The sample consisted of CD4+ T cells from blood, taken 12 months after liver transplant. Receptor source: a human patient who received a liver transplant. Some T cells may be graft donor cells.

This clone appeared a few times. V gene TRBV7-6 combines with J gene TRBJ2-3; D is unclear. Germline assignment: CDR1 SGHVS and CDR2 FNYEAQ. The CDR3 extends over 14 amino acids. V dropped 3 bases and J dropped 2 bases, with 9 bases sitting between them. In DNA, the CDR3 is TGTGCCAGCAGCTTTAAGGCGATCACAGATACGCAGTATTTT. Protein: CASSFKAITDTQYF.

A remark on this clone: Without the conserved terminal phenylalanine or tryptophan, this CDR3 likely stems from a read error. No DNA is shown, since the ends of the CDR3 on it are uncertain; the CDR3 is the one TCRdb lists. V is TRBV6-6 and J is TRBJ1-1; the DNA was not used to check the table's D call, TRBD1. Germline V CDR1 and CDR2: MNHNY, SVGAGI (reference sequence). The CDR3 has 13 residues if both end residues are counted. CDR3 sequence reads: CASSYSLLGSGTG.

This rearrangement joins TRBV7-9 to TRBJ2-1; D is possibly TRBD2 (5 bases). The germline V gene encodes CDR1 SEHNR and CDR2 FQNEAQ (reference sequence). V was shortened by 3 bases and J by 6 bases, with 12 bases between the two germline ends. CDR3 length: 14 amino acids. The CDR3 here is CASSLETSGNEQFF. The CDR3 nucleotides are TGTGCCAGCAGCTTGGAAACTAGTGGCAATGAGCAGTTCTTC.

The genes are TRBV15 and TRBJ1-3; weak D call: TRBD1 (5 bases). CDR3 length: 17 residues. The V gene lost 0 bases and the J gene lost 2 bases, with 14 bases spanning the gap. The germline CDR1 and CDR2 sequences are LNHNV and YYDKDF (reference sequence). CDR3 nucleotides: TGTGCCACCAGCAGAGATGGGGGGAAGGGGCCTGGAAACACCATATATTTT. Encoded protein: CATSRDGGKGPGNTIYF.

J is TRBJ2-7 and V is TRBV10-3; the D is unclear. This CDR3 comprises 13 residues. The germline V gene has CDR1 ENHRY and CDR2 SYGVKD. V was cut by 5 bases and J by 3 bases, with 11 bases left in between. CDR3 amino acids: CAISHVTGYEQYF. CDR3 nucleotide sequence: TGTGCCATCAGTCACGTGACCGGCTACGAGCAGTACTTC.

V and J are TRBV7-9 and TRBJ1-4; TRBD1 matches 7 bases. The CDR3 sequence is 15 residues long. V lost 3 bases, J lost 9 bases, and 10 bases stayed unmatched. Germline V gene sequence: CDR1 SEHNR, CDR2 FQNEAQ (reference sequence). The DNA of the CDR3 is TGTGCCAGCAGCTTCCTGACAGGGTCTTCGAAAAAACTGTTTTTT. It encodes CASSFLTGSSKKLFF. The entire variable domain, with the rest obtained from reference TRBV7-9 and TRBJ1-4, is as follows: DTGVSQNPRHKITKRGQNVTFRCDPISEHNRLYWYRQTLGQGPEFLTYFQNEAQLEKSRLLSDRFSAERPKGSFSTLEIQRTEQGDSAMYLCASSFLTGSSKKLFFGSGTQLSVL.

This chain connects TRBV7-9 to TRBJ1-3, with 8 bases matching TRBD1. The length of the CDR3 is 16 residues. The V gene's germline CDR1 is SEHNR and CDR2 FQNEAQ (reference sequence). V shed 4 bases, J shed 1 base, and the junction held 6 bases outside the gene matches. CDR3 in amino acids: CASSSLWTGSGNTIYF. CDR3 sequence (DNA): TGTGCCAGCAGCTCGCTTTGGACAGGGTCTGGAAACACCATATATTTT. The complete variable domain, with remaining parts taken from reference TRBV7-9 and TRBJ1-3, reads DTGVSQNPRHKITKRGQNVTFRCDPISEHNRLYWYRQTLGQGPEFLTYFQNEAQLEKSRLLSDRFSAERPKGSFSTLEIQRTEQGDSAMYLCASSSLWTGSGNTIYFGEGSWLTVV.

The chain employs TRBV5-6 and TRBJ1-1, with 7 positions matching TRBD1. V shed 3 bases, J shed 1 base, and the junction held 6 bases outside the gene matches. The CDR3 runs to 15 residues. From germline, CDR1 is SGHDT and CDR2 YYEEEE. CDR3 in amino acids: CASSWQGVRNTEAFF. DNA for the CDR3: TGTGCCAGCAGCTGGCAGGGGGTGAGGAACACTGAAGCTTTCTTT.

The rearrangement uses TRBV28 and TRBJ2-7; 7 bases map to TRBD1. CDR3 length: 13 amino acids. Germline CDR1 and CDR2: MDHEN and SYDVKM. V lost 6 bases, J lost 6 bases, and 8 bases stayed unmatched. CDR3 sequence reads: CASRRQGQREQYF. DNA for the CDR3: TGTGCCAGCAGACGACAGGGACAGCGCGAGCAGTACTTC.

Turning to this clone: A junction end diverges from the germline sequence, so it may reflect a read error. The genes are TRBV5-1 and TRBJ2-1, with 9 positions matching TRBD2. The germline CDR1 and CDR2 sequences are SGHRS and YFSETQ. The CDR3 is made up of 15 amino acids. CDR3 in amino acids: CASSLAGVSYNEQFF. The DNA of the CDR3 is TGTGCCAGCAGCTTAGCGGGAGTCTCCTACAATGAGCAGTTCTTC.

J is TRBJ2-2 and V is TRBV28; 7 nucleotides match TRBD1. V was pared by 5 bases and J by 0 bases, with 3 bases of the junction left unmatched. This CDR3 is built from 15 residues. The germline V gene has CDR1 MDHEN and CDR2 SYDVKM. CDR3 sequence (DNA): TGTGCCAGCAGTCCCGGGACAGCGAACACCGGGGAGCTGTTTTTT. Protein product: CASSPGTANTGELFF. The variable domain in full, with the rest retrieved from reference TRBV28 and TRBJ2-2, is DVKVTQSSRYLVKRTGEKVFLECVQDMDHENMFWYRQDPGLGLRLIYFSYDVKMKEKGDIPEGYSVSREKKERFSLILESASTNQTSMYLCASSPGTANTGELFFGEGSRLTVL.

The V and J genes are TRBV25-1 and TRBJ2-5; D ambiguous. Germline CDR1 and CDR2: MGHDK and SYGVNS. CDR3 length: 13 amino acids. Deletions cut 6 bases from V and 3 bases from J, with 11 bases between. The CDR3 here is CASSSGVEETQYF. For the CDR3, the DNA is TGTGCCAGCAGCTCAGGAGTAGAAGAGACCCAGTACTTC.

This sequence joins TRBV4-3 and TRBJ1-2; no clear D gene. This CDR3 is 13 amino acids long. CDR1 is LGHNA, CDR2 YSLEER, per germline. V was trimmed by 0 bases and J by 7 bases, leaving 9 bases between them. CDR3 region: CASSQDALGGYTF. CDR3 sequence (DNA): TGCGCCAGCAGCCAAGATGCATTGGGTGGCTACACCTTC.

This clone has only one observation. The genes are TRBV6-1 and TRBJ2-7; unclear D gene. The CDR3 extends over 13 amino acids. Germline CDR1 reads MNHNS; CDR2 reads SASEGT. The ends were cut back, 2 bases at V and 3 bases at J, with 8 bases in the middle. CDR3 amino acids: CASSEYSFYEQYF. DNA for the CDR3: TGTGCCAGCAGTGAATACAGCTTCTACGAGCAGTACTTC.

The chain couples TRBV5-1 to TRBJ2-6; TRBD1 is a possible D gene (6 bases). V gave up 6 bases and J gave up 4 bases, with 11 bases separating them. Germline V gene lookup returns CDR1 SGHRS and CDR2 YFSETQ. CDR3 length: 14 amino acids. CDR3 in DNA: TGCGCCAGCACGCGGACAGAGGGGGCCAACGTCCTGACTTTC. Its translation is CASTRTEGANVLTF.

The table lists this clone with a count of one. The rearrangement links TRBV28 to TRBJ2-2, with TRBD2 as a possible D gene (7 bases). The CDR3 is made up of 18 amino acids. Germline lookup yields CDR1 MDHEN and CDR2 SYDVKM. With 5 bases removed from V and 1 base from J, the gap between germline ends came to 20 bases. CDR3 residues: CASSPPDGGPKNTGELFF. CDR3 nucleotide sequence: TGTGCCAGCAGTCCTCCCGACGGGGGGCCTAAGAACACCGGGGAGCTGTTTTTT.

This clone showed up just a few times. The chain recombines TRBV6-1 with TRBJ1-5; D not resolved. This CDR3 is 11 amino acids long. Between the trimmed V and J ends, which lost 6 bases and 11 bases, there was a span of 11 bases. Germline V CDR1 and CDR2: MNHNS, SASEGT. The CDR3 sequence is CASSLTGSQHF. CDR3 bases: TGTGCCAGCAGCTTGACGGGCTCCCAGCATTTT.

The chain has TRBV5-1 and TRBJ2-3, with 9 bases aligning to TRBD1. The CDR3 is 17 residues long. Germline trimming cut 0 bases from V and 5 bases from J; bases unmatched to any gene: 10. The germline V gene has CDR1 SGHRS and CDR2 YFSETQ. The CDR3 sequence: CASSLAWEGQGRDTQYF. The CDR3 DNA follows: TGCGCCAGCAGCTTGGCTTGGGAGGGACAGGGAAGAGATACGCAGTATTTT.

The chain recombines TRBV19 with TRBJ2-5; 7 nucleotides agree with TRBD1. This CDR3 has 15 amino acids. The germline CDR1 and CDR2 sequences are LNHDA and SQIVND (reference sequence). The ends lost 4 bases at V and 2 bases at J; junction bases unmatched: 7. The CDR3 is CASSTNPGQQETQYF. CDR3 nucleotide sequence: TGTGCCAGTAGTACCAATCCGGGACAGCAAGAGACCCAGTACTTC. The whole variable domain, filled in from reference TRBV19 and TRBJ2-5, reads DGGITQSPKYLFRKEGQNVTLSCEQNLNHDAMYWYRQDPGQGLRLIYYSQIVNDFQKGDIAEGYSVSREKKESFPLTVTSAQKNPTAFYLCASSTNPGQQETQYFGPGTRLLVL.

In this sample, this clone turned up once. The chain links TRBV27 to TRBJ2-5, with 13 positions matching TRBD2. CDR1 and CDR2 from the germline V gene are MNHEY and SMNVEV (reference sequence). J gave up 5 bases and V 6 bases, and 9 bases lay outside the gene matches. The CDR3 is 16 residues long. In DNA, the CDR3 is TGTGCCAGCAGCCCGCGGGGACTAGCGGGATTGGAGACCCAGTACTTC. Protein: CASSPRGLAGLETQYF.

This chain joins TRBV5-1 and TRBJ2-2, with 8 bases lining up with TRBD1. Germline V gene data show CDR1 as SGHRS and CDR2 as YFSETQ. This CDR3 contains 15 residues. V lost 7 bases, J lost 6 bases, and 11 bases stayed unmatched. The CDR3 region is CASYATGGLAGELFF. The DNA of the CDR3 is TGCGCCAGCTACGCTACAGGGGGTTTGGCCGGGGAGCTGTTTTTT.

The rearrangement links TRBV7-2 to TRBJ2-3, with 7 positions matching TRBD2. This CDR3 spans 14 amino acids. Looked up from germline, CDR1 is SGHTA and CDR2 is FQGNSA. Germline trimming cut 4 bases from V and 2 bases from J; bases unmatched to any gene: 3. CDR3 in DNA: TGTGCCAGCAGCTCTAGCGGATACACAGATACGCAGTATTTT. This sequence encodes CASSSSGYTDTQYF. Combining the CDR3 with reference TRBV7-2 and TRBJ2-3 gives the whole variable domain GAGVSQSPSNKVTEKGKDVELRCDPISGHTALYWYRQSLGQGLEFLIYFQGNSAPDKSGLPSDRFSAERTGGSVSTLTIQRTQQEDSAVYLCASSSSGYTDTQYFGPGTRLTVL.

Comment on this clone: The junction and the germline gene differ at one end; a read error may be behind it. The CDR3 DNA follows: TGTGCGAGTAGTTTCGGACTCGCCGGTGGCTACAATGAGCAGTTCTTC. Protein product: CASSFGLAGGYNEQFF. The chain uses TRBV19 and TRBJ2-1, with TRBD2 as a possible D gene (5 bases). Germline V CDR1 and CDR2: LNHDA, SQIVND (reference sequence). The CDR3 sequence is 16 residues long.

This clone has just a few counts. The gene calls are TRBV7-2 and TRBJ1-1; 12 bases align to TRBD1. With V trimmed by 4 bases and J by 5 bases, 5 bases remained unmatched. The CDR3 loop spans 15 amino acids. Germline CDR1 reads SGHTA; CDR2 reads FQGNSA. The CDR3 protein is CASSWDRGRDTEAFF. DNA of the CDR3: TGTGCCAGCAGCTGGGACAGGGGGCGCGATACTGAAGCTTTCTTT.

The V gene is TRBV5-1, the J gene TRBJ2-1; weak D call: TRBD1 (5 bases). The CDR3 totals 14 residues. Germline V CDR1 and CDR2: SGHRS, YFSETQ. The ends were cut back, 9 bases at V and 6 bases at J, with 19 bases in the middle. CDR3 sequence reads: CATSNGARGNEQFF. The CDR3 DNA reads TGCGCCACCTCTAATGGGGCTAGAGGCAATGAGCAGTTCTTC.

The CDR3 sequence is CASNKGTAEGVTQYF. CDR3 in DNA: TGTGCCAGCAACAAAGGGACAGCCGAAGGGGTTACGCAGTATTTT. V usage is TRBV2 and J usage is TRBJ2-3, with 7 bases fitting TRBD1. The trim removed 7 bases at V and 8 bases at J, leaving 15 bases unmatched. The germline V gene encodes CDR1 SNHLY and CDR2 FYNNEI. The CDR3 contains 15 residues.